A single T cell receptor (beta chain) is shown here with its context. Its specificity is unknown. This sample is part of a study of CD8 T cells in Susac syndrome. After extraction with the RNeasy kit, about 0.5 to 1 ug of the RNA was reverse transcribed using random hexamers. Across 54 Vbeta and 13 Jbeta, immunoSEQ multiplex PCR amplified TCR beta CDR3. Each CDR3 protein is one row after TCRdb ran MiXCR on the immunoSEQ multiplex PCR reads. The sample yields fewer than 250,000 distinct CDR3 sequences, around 90% seen once. General study points: As the study acknowledged, the number of individuals in its TCR sequencing and HLA analysis was relatively small.

The sequencing sample was made of CD8+ T cells from PBMCs. The origin of this receptor is a human donor with multiple sclerosis.

The CDR3 nucleotides are TGTGCCAGTAGTGCGCAGGGGGCAGTTGGCTACACCTTC. Translation gives CASSAQGAVGYTF. V is TRBV19 and J is TRBJ1-2; 8 positions match TRBD1. Germline CDR1 LNHDA, CDR2 SQIVND (reference sequence). The length of the CDR3 is 13 residues. Trimming removed 5 bases from V and 7 bases from J; junction bases left unmatched: 6.